This record covers a single T cell receptor (beta chain). Semi-nested PCR with Nested Universal Primer A followed constant-region reverse priming of full-length variable regions. Each CDR3 protein is one row after TCRdb ran MiXCR on the 5' RACE reads. This sample has 62,000 or so distinct CDR3 sequences, with nearly 30% found just once. CDR3 size: 17 residues. Germline lookup yields CDR1 SGHRS and CDR2 YFSETQ. V gave up 0 bases and J gave up 3 bases, with 15 bases separating them. This clonotype originated in a female donor with breast cancer. Sequenced: tumor-infiltrating naive CD4+ T cells sorted from the breast tumor. This sample's subset: naive CD4+ T cells, CD4+CD45RA+CD25-. The chain combines TRBV5-1 with TRBJ1-4; D possibly corresponds to TRBD1 (6 bases). CDR3 nucleotides: TGCGCCAGCAGCTTGGCCCAGGGGCTCATTGCTAATGAAAAACTGTTTTTT. Protein product: CASSLAQGLIANEKLFF.